Listed here are 32 T cell receptor beta chains from one sample, sequenced in a study of technical replicates of blood from a handful of donors (dated by TCRdb to about 2017). Receptor libraries were prepared by the immunoSEQ multiplex PCR assay. TCRdb limited this immuneACCESS table to in-frame rearrangements with V and J called. A share of clones is missing; checked studies link under half to unresolved V genes, and the rest is unexplained. The sample contains 75,000 to 95,000 clones, 95% of them found a single time. The biggest ten clones account for around 0.26% of the sample. Sequences were obtained from T cells isolated from PBMCs. These receptors all stem from a human donor in good health.

The chain couples TRBV25-1 to TRBJ1-2; tentatively, D is TRBD1 (5 bases). Trimming took off 7 bases at V and 3 bases at J, with 6 bases between the two ends. CDR1 is MGHDK, CDR2 SYGVNS, per germline. There are 11 residues in the CDR3. The CDR3 loop reads CASTGYYGYTF. The CDR3 DNA follows: TGTGCCAGCACAGGGTACTATGGCTACACCTTC.

The chain links TRBV25-1 to TRBJ1-2, with D unclear. The germline gives CDR1 MGHDK, CDR2 SYGVNS. The CDR3 is made up of 15 amino acids. The V end was cut by 6 bases, the J end by 0 bases, with 14 bases between. In DNA, the CDR3 is TGTGCCAGCAGAGCAAACAGAAAAGCTAACTATGGCTACACCTTC. This codes for CASRANRKANYGYTF.

The V call is TRBV28, the J call TRBJ1-1; the D gene is possibly TRBD1 (5 bases). CDR1 and CDR2 from the germline V gene are MDHEN and SYDVKM. Trimming removed 6 bases from V and 0 bases from J, with 14 bases in between. The CDR3 length is 15 residues. CDR3 in amino acids: CASSRDSHLNTEAFF. In DNA, the CDR3 is TGTGCCAGCAGCCGCGACAGTCACTTGAACACTGAAGCTTTCTTT.

The rearrangement joins TRBV9 to TRBJ1-5, with 9 bases aligning to TRBD1. This CDR3 is built from 22 residues. Trimming at V came to 0 bases and at J to 0 bases, leaving 19 bases not matched to a gene. The germline gives CDR1 SGDLS, CDR2 YYNGEE. The CDR3 sequence is CASSVGIGTGSFGEHSNQPQHF. In nucleotides, the CDR3 is TGTGCCAGCAGCGTAGGAATCGGGACAGGGTCATTCGGGGAGCATAGCAATCAGCCCCAGCATTTT. Supplemented by reference TRBV9 and TRBJ1-5, the full variable domain reads DSGVTQTPKHLITATGQRVTLRCSPRSGDLSVYWYQQSLDQGLQFLIQYYNGEERAKGNILERFSAQQFPDLHSELNLSSLELGDSALYFCASSVGIGTGSFGEHSNQPQHFGDGTRLSIL.

This sequence joins TRBV19 and TRBJ2-6; possibly TRBD1 for D (7 bases). This CDR3 has 16 residues. Germline V gene data show CDR1 as LNHDA and CDR2 as SQIVND (reference sequence). V lost 5 bases, J lost 2 bases, and 13 bases lay in between. The CDR3 spells CASSEQGGTGANVLTF. The CDR3 coding sequence is TGTGCCAGTAGTGAGCAGGGGGGCACTGGGGCCAACGTCCTGACTTTC.

The chain employs TRBV9 and TRBJ1-2; D is undetermined. Germline-derived CDR1 and CDR2 are SGDLS and YYNGEE. Trimming removed 7 bases at V and 6 bases at J, with 10 bases between. This CDR3 contains 11 residues. The CDR3 DNA sequence: TGTGCCAGCGGGCGGGAGAATGGCTACACCTTC. It encodes CASGRENGYTF.

This chain joins TRBV12-5 and TRBJ2-2; 7 bases are shared with TRBD2. This CDR3 has 19 residues. V lost 0 bases and J lost 4; bases outside the gene matches: 14. Germline assignment: CDR1 LGHNT and CDR2 FRNRAP. CDR3 sequence: CASGLVIIDLGGGTGELFF. DNA for the CDR3: TGTGCTAGTGGTTTGGTAATTATAGATCTTGGGGGGGGCACCGGGGAGCTGTTTTTT.

In its sample, this clone was seen once. The gene calls are TRBV5-1 and TRBJ1-3, with 8 bases identical to TRBD1. The CDR3 has 17 residues. Germline loops: CDR1 SGHRS, CDR2 YFSETQ. V lost 3 bases and J lost 2; bases outside the gene matches: 10. In DNA form, the CDR3 reads TGCGCCAGCAGCTCCCAGGGGGCCGTTCGTGCTGGAAACACCATATATTTT. Translated: CASSSQGAVRAGNTIYF.

This clone was detected a few times. V usage is TRBV4-1 and J usage is TRBJ2-2; 10 bases match TRBD2. Losses at the gene ends were 1 base for V and 7 bases for J; bases not matched to a gene: 9. The CDR3 has 17 amino acids. Germline V lookup: CDR1 MGHRA, CDR2 YSYEKL. The CDR3 nucleotides read TGCGCCAGCAGCCAAGTCCCTAGCGGGAGAAGGAGCGGGGAGCTGTTTTTT. Translating gives CASSQVPSGRRSGELFF.

In this sample, this clone turned up a few times. J is TRBJ1-5 and V is TRBV7-3; TRBD1 is a possible D gene (6 bases). Trimming cost V 5 bases and J 2 bases, with 10 bases left between them. This CDR3 contains 14 residues. Germline assignment: CDR1 SGHTA and CDR2 FQGTGA. The CDR3 coding sequence is TGTGCCAGCAGCCCACAGGGTGGCAATCAGCCCCAGCATTTT. Protein sequence: CASSPQGGNQPQHF. The full variable domain, completed using reference TRBV7-3 and TRBJ1-5, is GAGVSQTPSNKVTEKGKYVELRCDPISGHTALYWYRQSLGQGPEFLIYFQGTGAADDSGLPNDRFFAVRPEGSVSTLKIQRTERGDSAVYLCASSPQGGNQPQHFGDGTRLSIL.

This chain connects TRBV19 to TRBJ1-4, with unresolved D. Between the trimmed V and J ends, which lost 11 bases and 4 bases, there was a span of 20 bases. The CDR3 length is 15 residues. Looked up from germline, CDR1 is LNHDA and CDR2 is SQIVND (reference sequence). CDR3 region: CASSGSRGFNEKLFF. The DNA of the CDR3 is TGTGCCTCCTCGGGGTCCCGAGGATTTAATGAAAAACTGTTTTTT.

The V gene is TRBV2, the J gene TRBJ2-6, with 7 bases fitting TRBD2. The CDR3 has 18 amino acids. V was clipped by 7 bases and J by 0 bases; unmatched bases: 12. Germline V gene data show CDR1 as SNHLY and CDR2 as FYNNEI. CDR3 protein: CASMASFGGFSGANVLTF. CDR3 bases: TGTGCCAGCATGGCGTCATTCGGGGGGTTCTCTGGGGCCAACGTCCTGACTTTC.

The chain combines TRBV10-2 with TRBJ2-2, with D possibly TRBD2 on 5 matching bases. Trimming took off 0 bases at V and 4 bases at J, with 9 bases between the two ends. The CDR3 consists of 15 residues. In germline, CDR1 is WSHSY, CDR2 SAAADI. The chain's CDR3 is CASSESRASTGELFF. The DNA of the CDR3 is TGCGCCAGCAGTGAGTCGAGGGCGTCCACCGGGGAGCTGTTTTTT.

This chain connects TRBV6-1 to TRBJ2-7, with TRBD2 as a possible D gene (5 bases). V lost 4 bases, J lost 0 bases, and 19 bases lay in between. This CDR3 spans 17 amino acids. CDR1 and CDR2 from the germline V gene are MNHNS and SASEGT. CDR3 nucleotide sequence: TGTGCCAGCAGTGGTCCAGCGGTCGACAAGTTCTCCTACGAGCAGTACTTC. Translation gives CASSGPAVDKFSYEQYF.

The chain uses TRBV4-1 and TRBJ2-7; 11 bases are shared with TRBD1. The CDR3 is 15 residues long. Germline V gene lookup returns CDR1 MGHRA and CDR2 YSYEKL. V lost 4 bases to trimming and J lost 4 bases; unmatched junction nucleotides: 6. The CDR3 DNA sequence: TGCGCCAGCAGCCCTCGGGACAGGGGGATGTACGAGCAGTACTTC. It codes for CASSPRDRGMYEQYF.

This chain joins TRBV6-1 and TRBJ2-7; 12 bases agree with TRBD2. The CDR3 covers 14 residues. The V segment lost 4 bases and the J segment 6 bases; nucleotides outside the gene matches: 4. Germline CDR1 MNHNS, CDR2 SASEGT. CDR3 sequence (DNA): TGTGCCAGCAGTGGACTAGCGGGAGCTGGCGAGCAGTACTTC. Translating gives CASSGLAGAGEQYF.

This clone occurred a few times. This chain uses TRBV19 with TRBJ1-5; no clear D. From germline, CDR1 is LNHDA and CDR2 SQIVND (reference sequence). This CDR3 spans 15 amino acids. V lost 5 bases and J 2 bases, leaving 13 bases between the germline ends. CDR3 protein: CASSVDYGGNQPQHF. CDR3 in DNA: TGTGCCAGTAGTGTCGACTATGGAGGCAATCAGCCCCAGCATTTT.

This chain joins TRBV28 and TRBJ2-2; D is perhaps TRBD2 (6 bases). This CDR3 contains 14 residues. Trimming stripped 6 bases from V and 0 bases from J, with 8 bases between. From germline, CDR1 is MDHEN and CDR2 SYDVKM. The CDR3 here is CASRDYANTGELFF. The CDR3 region has the DNA TGTGCCAGCAGGGACTACGCGAACACCGGGGAGCTGTTTTTT. Drawing the rest from reference TRBV28 and TRBJ2-2, the complete variable domain is DVKVTQSSRYLVKRTGEKVFLECVQDMDHENMFWYRQDPGLGLRLIYFSYDVKMKEKGDIPEGYSVSREKKERFSLILESASTNQTSMYLCASRDYANTGELFFGEGSRLTVL.

The J gene is TRBJ2-5, the V gene TRBV5-1, with 12 bases lining up with TRBD2. The CDR3 spans 17 residues. Germline V gene data show CDR1 as SGHRS and CDR2 as YFSETQ. V lost 2 bases, J lost 2 bases, and 7 bases stayed unmatched. The CDR3, as DNA: TGCGCCAGCAGCTTAACTAGCGGGAGGCCCCTACAAGAGACCCAGTACTTC. Amino acids: CASSLTSGRPLQETQYF.

V is TRBV13 and J is TRBJ1-6, with unresolved D. The CDR3 consists of 12 residues. Germline V gene data show CDR1 as PRHDT and CDR2 as FYEKMQ (reference sequence). V lost 1 base and J 10 bases, leaving 5 bases between the germline ends. The CDR3 region is CASSLVGSPLHF. In DNA form, the CDR3 reads TGTGCCAGCAGCTTAGTCGGGTCACCCCTCCACTTT.

The chain uses TRBV28 and TRBJ1-1; D gene ambiguous. Trimming pared 5 bases from V and 6 bases from J, leaving 13 bases between. The CDR3 totals 13 residues. The germline CDR1 and CDR2 sequences are MDHEN and SYDVKM. The CDR3 sequence: CASSPLVYSEAFF. The CDR3, as DNA: TGTGCCAGCAGTCCCTTAGTTTACTCTGAAGCTTTCTTT.

J is TRBJ2-1 and V is TRBV18; D remains unclear. V was trimmed by 2 bases and J by 5 bases, leaving 10 bases between them. The length of the CDR3 is 14 residues. From germline, CDR1 is KGHSH and CDR2 LQKENI. In DNA form, the CDR3 reads TGTGCCAGCTCACCAGGCGGAAGGAACAATGAGCAGTTCTTC. It is translated as CASSPGGRNNEQFF.

The chain uses TRBV11-2 and TRBJ1-2, with D possibly matching TRBD1 (6 bases). Trimming stripped 4 bases from V and 4 bases from J, with 16 bases between. Germline CDR1 and CDR2: SGHAT and FQNNGV. There are 15 residues in the CDR3. The CDR3 reads CASSSLQRGAYGYTF. As DNA, the CDR3 is TGTGCCAGCAGCTCCCTCCAACGGGGGGCCTATGGCTACACCTTC.

The gene calls are TRBV19 and TRBJ2-3; no firm D call. The germline V and J ends were trimmed by 5 bases and 0 bases, with 6 bases remaining between them. The CDR3 covers 13 residues. Germline CDR1 is LNHDA and CDR2 is SQIVND (reference sequence). CDR3 DNA sequence: TGTGCCAGTAGTCCTCCCAGCACAGATACGCAGTATTTT. Its protein product is CASSPPSTDTQYF. The full variable domain, with the rest looked up from reference TRBV19 and TRBJ2-3, is DGGITQSPKYLFRKEGQNVTLSCEQNLNHDAMYWYRQDPGQGLRLIYYSQIVNDFQKGDIAEGYSVSREKKESFPLTVTSAQKNPTAFYLCASSPPSTDTQYFGPGTRLTVL.

This clone was observed a single time. This chain connects TRBV5-1 to TRBJ1-1, with D perhaps TRBD1 (6 bases). Germline lookup yields CDR1 SGHRS and CDR2 YFSETQ. With 0 bases removed from V and 9 bases from J, the gap between germline ends came to 18 bases. This CDR3 region has 15 residues. CDR3 loop: CASSLDGGGAGQAFF. The CDR3 DNA reads TGCGCCAGCAGCTTGGATGGTGGGGGCGCCGGTCAAGCTTTCTTT.

This chain connects TRBV5-1 to TRBJ2-1; maybe TRBD1 (6 bases). The CDR3 sequence is 15 residues long. The germline V gene encodes CDR1 SGHRS and CDR2 YFSETQ. The germline V and J ends were trimmed by 4 bases and 2 bases, with 13 bases remaining between them. CDR3 DNA sequence: TGCGCCAGCAGCCCTGGGGGCGGAGCCTACAATGAGCAGTTCTTC. Translated, it gives CASSPGGGAYNEQFF.

The rearrangement joins TRBV27 to TRBJ2-7, with a possible D match to TRBD2 (6 bases). Looked up from germline, CDR1 is MNHEY and CDR2 is SMNVEV (reference sequence). This CDR3 contains 15 residues. With 7 bases removed from V and 0 bases from J, the gap between germline ends came to 16 bases. Here the CDR3 reads CASKMEGSSSYEQYF. The CDR3 nucleotides read TGTGCCAGCAAAATGGAGGGTAGTTCCTCCTACGAGCAGTACTTC.

The gene calls are TRBV30 and TRBJ2-7, with D possibly being TRBD1 (6 bases). Germline V lookup: CDR1 GTSNPN, CDR2 SVGIG (reference sequence). V was clipped by 3 bases and J by 1 base, with 7 bases between them. The CDR3 consists of 12 residues. The CDR3 bases are TGTGCCTGGAGGAGGGGGTCCTACGAGCAGTACTTC. Its translation is CAWRRGSYEQYF. Full variable domain (missing parts from reference TRBV30 and TRBJ2-7): SQTIHQWPATLVQPVGSPLSLECTVEGTSNPNLYWYRQAAGRGLQLLFYSVGIGQISSEVPQNLSASRPQDRQFILSSKKLLLSDSGFYLCAWRRGSYEQYFGPGTRLTVT.

The V call is TRBV19, the J call TRBJ2-7, with 9 bases matching TRBD1. J was trimmed by 0 bases and V by 4 bases; bases with no gene match: 13. The CDR3 contains 18 residues. Per germline, CDR1 LNHDA and CDR2 SQIVND (reference sequence). The CDR3 DNA reads as TGTGCCAGTAGTAGGTTCGGTCTCGGGGACAGGGCCTCCTACGAGCAGTACTTC. As protein: CASSRFGLGDRASYEQYF.

The chain is built from TRBV5-6 and TRBJ2-1, with 10 bases identical to TRBD2. The CDR3 has 15 amino acids. CDR1 is SGHDT and CDR2 is YYEEEE in the germline V gene. Trimming removed 7 bases from V and 5 bases from J; junction bases left unmatched: 9. CDR3 in amino acids: CASEEREGHDNEQFF. CDR3 sequence (DNA): TGTGCCAGCGAAGAGCGGGAGGGCCACGACAATGAGCAGTTCTTC.

The chain joins TRBV5-1 to TRBJ2-7, with D perhaps TRBD1 (5 bases). Looked up from germline, CDR1 is SGHRS and CDR2 is YFSETQ. V gave up 0 bases and J gave up 1 base, with 5 bases separating them. The CDR3 is made up of 13 amino acids. This chain's CDR3 is CASSLDRSYEQYF. The DNA for the CDR3 is TGCGCCAGCAGCTTGGACAGGTCCTACGAGCAGTACTTC. The variable domain in full, completed from reference TRBV5-1 and TRBJ2-7, reads KAGVTQTPRYLIKTRGQQVTLSCSPISGHRSVSWYQQTPGQGLQFLFEYFSETQRNKGNFPGRFSGRQFSNSRSEMNVSTLELGDSALYLCASSLDRSYEQYFGPGTRLTVT.

In nucleotides, the CDR3 is TGTGCCAGCAGCTCTAGACAGGGGGCAGGGAGTGAGCAGTTCTTC. It is translated as CASSSRQGAGSEQFF. This rearrangement joins TRBV11-3 to TRBJ2-1, with 10 positions matching TRBD1. Germline V lookup: CDR1 SGHNT, CDR2 YENEEA. The V segment lost 4 bases and the J segment 9 bases; nucleotides outside the gene matches: 9. CDR3 length: 15 amino acids.